Below, one TCR beta chain is given with its context. As yet, its antigen is unknown. CDR3 length: 16 residues. V lost 2 bases, J lost 3 bases, and 6 bases stayed unmatched. Looked up from germline, CDR1 is LNHNV and CDR2 is YYDKDF (reference sequence). This record comes from a study of cytomegalovirus exposure and HLA in healthy donors. Study-wide findings and caveats: Reports showed the classifier diagnosing cytomegalovirus status with high specificity and sensitivity. Later on, an analysis showed TCR association rates differing by HLA locus, with DRB1 the most and HLA-C the fewest. Cytomegalovirus association was listed for about 160 TCR beta chains. Rare TCR sequences dominated, though some public TCRs recurred in many donors.

13 Jbeta primers and 60 Vbeta primers were used for the PCR. Clones were read by immunoSEQ multiplex PCR, and TCRdb kept only the in-frame ones, dropping some. The sample has about 170,000 clones, approximately 59% seen once. This receptor was taken from a man aged 35-49 years in good health and CMV-seronegative. The chain combines TRBV15 with TRBJ1-5, with 8 bases aligning to TRBD1. Specimen: PBMCs. The chain's CDR3 is CATSRSPGQDNQPQHF. Here the CDR3 DNA reads TGTGCCACCAGCAGAAGCCCGGGACAGGACAATCAGCCCCAGCATTTT. The full variable domain, with the rest looked up from reference TRBV15 and TRBJ1-5, is DAMVIQNPRYQVTQFGKPVTLSCSQTLNHNVMYWYQQKSSQAPKLLFHYYDKDFNNEADTPDNFQSRRPNTSFCFLDIRSPGLGDTAMYLCATSRSPGQDNQPQHFGDGTRLSIL.